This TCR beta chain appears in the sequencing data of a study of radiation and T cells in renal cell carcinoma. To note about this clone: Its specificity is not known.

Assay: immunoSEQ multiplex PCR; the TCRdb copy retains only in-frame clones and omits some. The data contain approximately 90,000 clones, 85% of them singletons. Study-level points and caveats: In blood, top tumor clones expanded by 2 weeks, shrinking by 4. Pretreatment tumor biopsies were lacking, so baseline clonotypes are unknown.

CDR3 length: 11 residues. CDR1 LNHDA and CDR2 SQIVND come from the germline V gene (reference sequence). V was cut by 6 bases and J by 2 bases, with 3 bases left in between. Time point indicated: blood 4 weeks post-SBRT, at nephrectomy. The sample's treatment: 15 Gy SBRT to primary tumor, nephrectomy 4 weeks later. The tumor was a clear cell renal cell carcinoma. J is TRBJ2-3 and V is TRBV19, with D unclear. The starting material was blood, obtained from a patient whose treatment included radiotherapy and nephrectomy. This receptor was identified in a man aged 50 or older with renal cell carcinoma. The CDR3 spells CASSITDTQYF. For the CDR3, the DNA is TGTGCCAGTAGCATCACAGATACGCAGTATTTT.